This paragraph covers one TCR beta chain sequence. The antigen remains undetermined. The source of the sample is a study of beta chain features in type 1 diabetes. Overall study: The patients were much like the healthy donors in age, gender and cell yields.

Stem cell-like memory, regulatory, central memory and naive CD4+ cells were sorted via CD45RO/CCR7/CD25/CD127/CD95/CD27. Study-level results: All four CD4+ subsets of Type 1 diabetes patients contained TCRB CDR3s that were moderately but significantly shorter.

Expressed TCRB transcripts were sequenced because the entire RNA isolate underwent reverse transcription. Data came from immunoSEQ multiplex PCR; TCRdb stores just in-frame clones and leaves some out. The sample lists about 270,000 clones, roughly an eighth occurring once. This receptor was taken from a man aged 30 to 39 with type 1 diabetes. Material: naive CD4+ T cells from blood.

For the CDR3, the DNA is TGTGCCAGCAGTAGGACAGGATCCTACGAGCAGTACTTC. Amino acids: CASSRTGSYEQYF. The rearrangement joins TRBV28 to TRBJ2-7, with 7 bases identical to TRBD1. CDR1 MDHEN and CDR2 SYDVKM come from the germline V gene. V lost 5 bases to trimming and J lost 1 base; unmatched junction nucleotides: 2. This CDR3 is 13 amino acids long.